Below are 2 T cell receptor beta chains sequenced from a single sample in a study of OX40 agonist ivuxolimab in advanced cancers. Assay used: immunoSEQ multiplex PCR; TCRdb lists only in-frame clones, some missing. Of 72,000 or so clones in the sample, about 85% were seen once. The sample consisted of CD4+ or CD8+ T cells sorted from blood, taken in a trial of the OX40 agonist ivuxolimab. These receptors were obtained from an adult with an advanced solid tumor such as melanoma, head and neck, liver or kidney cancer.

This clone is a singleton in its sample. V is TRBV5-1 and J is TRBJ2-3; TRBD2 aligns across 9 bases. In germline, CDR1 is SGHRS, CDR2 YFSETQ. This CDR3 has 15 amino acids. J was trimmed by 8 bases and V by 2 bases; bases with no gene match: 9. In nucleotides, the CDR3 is TGCGCCAGCAGCTTTCTCCCTAGCGGGGCCTCTACGCAGTATTTT. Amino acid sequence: CASSFLPSGASTQYF.

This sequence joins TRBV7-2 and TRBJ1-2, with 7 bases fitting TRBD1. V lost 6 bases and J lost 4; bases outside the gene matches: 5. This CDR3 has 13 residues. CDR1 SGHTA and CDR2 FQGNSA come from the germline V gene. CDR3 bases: TGTGCCAGCAGTTGGGACAGATCCTATGGCTACACCTTC. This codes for CASSWDRSYGYTF.